The text below deals with one T cell receptor (beta chain). Its antigen is not known. Preparation of the TCRbeta library used unique molecular identifiers. TCRdb used MiXCR to reprocess the PCR reads, holding one entry per CDR3 protein. The table shows 610,000 or so distinct CDR3 sequences, with around 27% occurring only once. These data come from a study of T-cell reconstitution after alpha-beta-depleted transplantation in children. Findings and caveats of the study: Where alpha-beta T cells came from about two months after transplant was reportedly several hundred expanded graft clones.

The CDR3 totals 13 residues. V gave up 0 bases and J gave up 2 bases, with 6 bases separating them. Germline CDR1 reads SGHRS; CDR2 reads YFSETQ. The chain combines TRBV5-1 with TRBJ2-7; D ambiguous. The sequencing here drew on PBMCs, taken before TCRalphabeta/CD19-depleted stem cell transplant. This TCR derives from a boy in the first two years of life with Wiskott-Aldrich syndrome, due to receive a stem cell transplant. CDR3 bases: TGCGCCAGCAGCTTGGGCTACACCTACGAGCAGTACTTC. It is translated as CASSLGYTYEQYF.